Following are 20 T cell receptor beta chains from one sample sequenced in a study of cytomegalovirus exposure and HLA in healthy donors. With 60 Vbeta and 13 Jbeta primers, the PCR was carried out. Sequencing was performed with immunoSEQ multiplex PCR; in TCRdb, only in-frame clones are kept and a portion is missing. Of more than 100,000 clones listed, around four fifths are singletons. The sequencing sample was made of PBMCs. These TCRs come from a woman aged 45-65 years in good health and CMV-seropositive.

The genes are TRBV4-3 and TRBJ2-1, with no clear D. V dropped 3 bases and J dropped 5 bases, with 8 bases sitting between them. The CDR3 has 13 amino acids. Per the germline V gene, CDR1 is LGHNA and CDR2 is YSLEER. The CDR3 reads CASSHGSHNEQFF. The CDR3 DNA reads as TGCGCCAGCAGCCACGGGTCTCACAATGAGCAGTTCTTC.

The chain combines TRBV5-1 with TRBJ2-5, with 8 bases that match TRBD2. J lost 1 base, V lost 5 bases, and 7 bases had no gene match. There are 15 residues in the CDR3. Germline V gene lookup returns CDR1 SGHRS and CDR2 YFSETQ. This CDR3 is CASRAAGGGQETQYF. CDR3 nucleotide sequence: TGCGCCAGCAGAGCCGCGGGAGGAGGCCAAGAGACCCAGTACTTC.

CDR3 sequence: CAISGQVSGANVLTF. CDR3 in DNA: TGTGCCATCAGTGGACAAGTCTCTGGGGCCAACGTCCTGACTTTC. The J gene is TRBJ2-6, the V gene TRBV10-3, with D unresolved. CDR3 length equals 15 residues. Germline CDR1 ENHRY, CDR2 SYGVKD. The germline V and J ends were trimmed by 4 bases and 0 bases, with 7 bases remaining between them.

About this clone: The sample carries other DNA sequences with the same CDR3. The CDR3, as DNA: TGTGCCAGCCGCAGCTCTGGAAACACCATATATTTT. It is translated as CASRSSGNTIYF. The chain couples TRBV6-5 to TRBJ1-3; no clear D. The CDR3 covers 12 residues. Trimming took off 8 bases at V and 0 bases at J, with 5 bases between the two ends. Germline assignment: CDR1 MNHEY and CDR2 SVGAGI.

The CDR3 DNA sequence: TGTGCCAGCAGTGTATCGAACACCGGGGAGCTGTTTTTT. It encodes CASSVSNTGELFF. This chain uses TRBV6-4 with TRBJ2-2; D gene ambiguous. Germline lookup yields CDR1 MRHNA and CDR2 SNTAGT. This CDR3 has 13 residues. Deletions cut 4 bases from V and 0 bases from J, with 3 bases between.

The chain combines TRBV27 with TRBJ2-7, with 10 bases that match TRBD1. The V and J ends lost 5 bases and 6 bases, in that order; junction bases with no gene match: 10. The V gene's germline CDR1 is MNHEY and CDR2 SMNVEV (reference sequence). The CDR3 consists of 15 residues. The CDR3 DNA follows: TGTGCCAGCAGTCCCCTCGGGACAGGGGCGGTCGAGCAGTACTTC. Protein product: CASSPLGTGAVEQYF.

To note about this clone: Given a far larger clone just one base away, this is likely a sequencing read error. The chain has TRBV13 and TRBJ2-2, with a tentative D call TRBD1 (6 bases). V was shortened by 4 bases and J by 3 bases, with 6 bases between the two germline ends. The CDR3 is 13 residues long. Germline CDR1 and CDR2: PRHDT and FYEKMQ (reference sequence). In DNA form, the CDR3 reads TGTGCCAGCAGCTACAGGGACACCGGGGAGCTGTTTTTT. This codes for CASSYRDTGELFF. The whole variable domain, remainder taken from reference TRBV13 and TRBJ2-2, is AAGVIQSPRHLIKEKRETATLKCYPIPRHDTVYWYQQGPGQDPQFLISFYEKMQSDKGSIPDRFSAQQFSDYHSELNMSSLELGDSALYFCASSYRDTGELFFGEGSRLTVL.

This chain connects TRBV5-4 to TRBJ2-7; perhaps TRBD1 as D (6 bases). Trimming removed 0 bases at V and 4 bases at J, with 14 bases between. Germline loops: CDR1 SGHNT, CDR2 YYREEE (reference sequence). The CDR3 length is 15 residues. The CDR3 sequence is CASSLAGQGFYEQYF. In nucleotides, the CDR3 is TGTGCCAGCAGCTTGGCCGGGCAGGGGTTTTACGAGCAGTACTTC.

V usage is TRBV11-2 and J usage is TRBJ1-2; D is undetermined. The V gene's germline CDR1 is SGHAT and CDR2 FQNNGV. V was clipped by 2 bases and J by 4 bases, with 8 bases between them. The CDR3 is 13 amino acids. The CDR3 DNA follows: TGTGCCAGCAGCTTAAGAGAACTCTATGGCTACACCTTC. Residues: CASSLRELYGYTF.

The V and J genes are TRBV6-5 and TRBJ2-7; D remains unclear. Per the germline V gene, CDR1 is MNHEY and CDR2 is SVGAGI. The CDR3 runs 14 residues. V was trimmed by 2 bases and J by 0 bases, leaving 8 bases between them. For the CDR3, the DNA is TGTGCCAGCAGTTACGGGCCCAGCTCCTACGAGCAGTACTTC. The encoded protein is CASSYGPSSYEQYF.

The rearrangement uses TRBV6-6 and TRBJ1-1; D call uncertain. Deletions cut 6 bases from V and 6 bases from J, with 14 bases between. The CDR3 is 13 amino acids. Germline V gene sequence: CDR1 MNHNY, CDR2 SVGAGI (reference sequence). CDR3 in amino acids: CASRIQWEAEAFF. In DNA form, the CDR3 reads TGTGCCAGCAGAATACAGTGGGAGGCTGAAGCTTTCTTT.

The rearrangement links TRBV5-1 to TRBJ1-4; TRBD1 might be the D (5 bases). The CDR3 spans 15 residues. Germline V lookup: CDR1 SGHRS, CDR2 YFSETQ. V lost 4 bases, J lost 5 bases, and 15 bases lay in between. The CDR3 DNA reads as TGCGCCAGCAGCCCCCCCGACAGAACAAATGAAAAACTGTTTTTT. It codes for CASSPPDRTNEKLFF.

This chain uses TRBV19 with TRBJ2-5; TRBD2 is a possible D gene (6 bases). Germline V gene lookup returns CDR1 LNHDA and CDR2 SQIVND (reference sequence). V shed 4 bases and J shed 5 bases, with 14 bases lying between them. The CDR3 contains 14 residues. CDR3 in amino acids: CASSTRTGVETQYF. The CDR3 DNA follows: TGTGCCAGTAGTACTAGGACGGGAGTGGAGACCCAGTACTTC.

The rearrangement joins TRBV7-3 to TRBJ2-1; 9 bases agree with TRBD2. Germline lookup yields CDR1 SGHTA and CDR2 FQGTGA. This CDR3 spans 15 amino acids. Trimming cost V 5 bases and J 9 bases; bases outside gene matches: 11. DNA of the CDR3: TGTGCCAGCAGCCCCGGGACTAGCCGGGCGGGTGAGCAGTTCTTC. Residues: CASSPGTSRAGEQFF.

This clone is a singleton in its sample. CDR3 loop: CASSLTSASSYNEQFF. The DNA of the CDR3 is TGTGCCAGCAGTCTGACTAGCGCGAGCTCCTACAATGAGCAGTTCTTC. The rearrangement joins TRBV6-4 to TRBJ2-1; 8 bases map to TRBD2. The trim removed 5 bases at V and 0 bases at J, leaving 6 bases unmatched. The CDR3 consists of 16 residues. Germline CDR1 MRHNA, CDR2 SNTAGT.

In DNA, the CDR3 is TGTGCCAGCACCAAGCGGGAGGACAATGAGCAGTTCTTC. It encodes CASTKREDNEQFF. This chain uses TRBV2 with TRBJ2-1, with 9 bases matching TRBD2. The CDR3 extends over 13 amino acids. Germline V gene sequence: CDR1 SNHLY, CDR2 FYNNEI. V shed 7 bases, J shed 5 bases, and the junction held 3 bases outside the gene matches.

This clone was counted a few times. The chain has TRBV10-3 and TRBJ2-7; 7 bases align to TRBD2. The CDR3 consists of 14 residues. Germline CDR1 is ENHRY and CDR2 is SYGVKD. V shed 2 bases and J 6 bases; nucleotides not matched to a gene: 7. The CDR3 reads CAISEGGSPAEQYF. The CDR3 DNA is TGTGCCATCAGTGAGGGCGGGAGTCCAGCCGAGCAGTACTTC.

The J gene is TRBJ2-5, the V gene TRBV30; TRBD2 matches 9 bases. The DNA end is more similar to TRBJ2-7, so the J call may be wrong. CDR1 is GTSNPN, CDR2 SVGIG, per germline (reference sequence). The CDR3 has 14 residues. The CDR3 DNA is TGTGCCTGGAGTAAGGGCGGGAGGGCCGACGAGCAGTACTTC. Protein sequence: CAWSKGGRADEQYF.

DNA for the CDR3: TGCGCCAGCAGCCAAGTAGCTAGCGGGGGGCCCACAGATACGCAGTATTTT. Translation gives CASSQVASGGPTDTQYF. The chain links TRBV4-3 to TRBJ2-3; TRBD2 agrees at 11 bases. From germline, CDR1 is LGHNA and CDR2 YSLEER. The junction had 5 bases not matched to a gene; V was cut back by 1 base and J by 2 bases. CDR3 length: 17 amino acids.

The chain is built from TRBV21-1 and TRBJ2-5; the table names TRBD2, a call not compared with the DNA. TRBV21-1 is assigned pseudogene status. This CDR3 has 14 amino acids. CDR3 in amino acids: CASSKGEFQETQYF. CDR3 nucleotide sequence: TGTGCCAGCAGCAAAGGGGAGTTTCAAGAGACCCAGTACTTC.